The 5 T cell receptor beta chains below all came from one sample that was sequenced in a study of blood T cell repertoires in COVID-19. Clones were sequenced by immunoSEQ multiplex PCR, and TCRdb holds only the in-frame ones, with some missing. The table shows 300,000 to 400,000 clones, with 90% occurring only once. The sequenced sample consisted of peripheral blood. The receptors were gathered from a woman aged 25 to 39 with COVID-19, enrolled during active disease.

V is TRBV12-3 or TRBV12-4 and J is TRBJ2-7; D is possibly TRBD1 (5 bases). Trimming shortened V by 6 bases and J by 1 base, and 10 bases separated the two germline ends. The CDR3 is made up of 13 amino acids. The CDR3 loop is CASSLDISYEQYF. The CDR3 region has the DNA TGTGCCAGCAGCTTGGACATATCCTACGAGCAGTACTTC.

The chain joins TRBV2 to TRBJ2-3; TRBD2 matches at 15 bases. CDR3 length: 15 residues. CDR1 is SNHLY, CDR2 FYNNEI, per germline. V dropped 7 bases and J dropped 6; count of bases not matched to a gene: 5. CDR3 sequence (DNA): TGTGCCAGCATCTTAGGGACTAGCGGGAGGGATACGCAGTATTTT. Translating it yields CASILGTSGRDTQYF.

V gene TRBV25-1 combines with J gene TRBJ2-1; 7 bases align to TRBD2. Germline values: CDR1 MGHDK, CDR2 SYGVNS. The CDR3 is made up of 16 amino acids. V was clipped by 3 bases and J by 1 base; unmatched bases: 6. The DNA for the CDR3 is TGTGCCAGCAGTGATCGCGGGGGTGGGTCCTACAATGAGCAGTTCTTC. This translates into CASSDRGGGSYNEQFF.

This clone is a singleton in its sample. The chain has TRBV4-1 and TRBJ2-2; TRBD1 matches 9 bases. Looked up from germline, CDR1 is MGHRA and CDR2 is YSYEKL. The CDR3 sequence is 14 residues long. Trimming at V came to 4 bases and at J to 7 bases, leaving 4 bases not matched to a gene. CDR3 amino acids: CASSPGQGIGELFF. The CDR3 nucleotides are TGCGCCAGCAGCCCAGGACAGGGGATCGGGGAGCTGTTTTTT.

CDR3 coding DNA: TGTGCCTGGACCCTGGGACTGCAGTCGAACACCGGGGAGCTGTTTTTT. This encodes CAWTLGLQSNTGELFF. The rearrangement links TRBV30 to TRBJ2-2; TRBD2 is a possible D gene (6 bases). The CDR3 loop spans 16 amino acids. Trimming removed 4 bases from V and 0 bases from J, with 15 bases in between. The germline CDR1 and CDR2 sequences are GTSNPN and SVGIG (reference sequence).